This T cell receptor (beta chain) appears in the sequencing data of a study of CD8+ T cells in alopecia areata. Study-wide findings and caveats: Among the top 100, expanded CD8+ clones were significantly decreased by tofacitinib, as was scalp clonality.

As regards this clone: Its antigen remains unknown.

Extracted RNA was reverse transcribed, and the resulting cDNA served as sequencing template. TCRdb's table, derived via immunoSEQ multiplex PCR, lists solely in-frame clones and lacks some. The profile covers about 180,000 clones, with 53% appearing a single time and 10% to 14% taken by the ten largest. This CDR3 region has 13 residues. Trimming shortened V by 3 bases and J by 3 bases, and 11 bases separated the two germline ends. Germline values: CDR1 SQVTM, CDR2 ANQGSEA. Stated treatment: oral pan-JAK inhibitor, 5-10 mg twice daily. This chain connects TRBV29-1 to TRBJ1-2, with D possibly TRBD1 on 5 matching bases. The input for sequencing was CD8+ T cells sorted from blood, taken at week 24, from a patient treated with tofacitinib. The receptor was derived from a human donor with alopecia areata. This chain's CDR3 is CSVENRNDYGYTF. DNA of the CDR3: TGCAGCGTTGAGAACAGGAACGACTATGGCTACACCTTC.